The present TCR beta chain was sequenced within a study of T cells after yellow fever vaccination. Overall study findings and caveats: Within FACS-sorted repertoires, abundant clonotypes contaminating from the bulk population could be present. When the response was secondary, it was weaker but reached its peak faster, day 5 versus 15.

This clonotype was seen once. As yet, its antigen is unknown. This CDR3 has 12 amino acids. Looked up from germline, CDR1 is SGHNT and CDR2 is YYREEE (reference sequence). Trimming took 6 bases from V and 2 from J, leaving 7 bases between them. UMIs were added to TCR cDNA along with a universal primer site when it was made by 5'RACE template switching. MiXCR, run by TCRdb on the 5' RACE reads, gives a single entry per CDR3 protein. The sample lists 360,000 or so distinct CDR3 sequences, around 10% seen once, with 15% to 20% in the top ten. The source was PBMCs, collected on the day of the first yellow fever vaccination. The receptor was isolated from a young man who received the YFV17D yellow fever vaccine. The rearrangement joins TRBV5-4 to TRBJ2-3; no firm D call. CDR3 coding DNA: TGTGCCAGCACTTCCAACACAGATACGCAGTATTTT. It is translated as CASTSNTDTQYF.